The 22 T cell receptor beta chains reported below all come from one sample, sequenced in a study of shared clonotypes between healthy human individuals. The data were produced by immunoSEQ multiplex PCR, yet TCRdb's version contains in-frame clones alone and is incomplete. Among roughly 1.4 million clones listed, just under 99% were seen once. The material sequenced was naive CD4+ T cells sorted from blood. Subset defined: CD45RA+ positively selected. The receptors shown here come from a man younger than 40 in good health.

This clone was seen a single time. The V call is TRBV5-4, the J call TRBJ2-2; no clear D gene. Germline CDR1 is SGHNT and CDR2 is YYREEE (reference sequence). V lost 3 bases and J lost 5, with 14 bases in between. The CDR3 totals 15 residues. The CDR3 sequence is CASSSFSRGTGELFF. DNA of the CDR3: TGTGCCAGCAGCTCGTTTTCTAGAGGTACCGGGGAGCTGTTTTTT.

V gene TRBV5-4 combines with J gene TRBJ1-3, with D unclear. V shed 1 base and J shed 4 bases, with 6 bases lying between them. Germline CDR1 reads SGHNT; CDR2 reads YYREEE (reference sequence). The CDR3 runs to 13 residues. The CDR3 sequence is CASSLNGGNTIYF. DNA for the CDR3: TGTGCCAGCAGCTTGAATGGGGGAAACACCATATATTTT.

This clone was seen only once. DNA for the CDR3: TGTGCCAGCAGCTTAGTTCCGGCTAGCGGGTTTAACACAGATACGCAGTATTTT. Amino acid sequence: CASSLVPASGFNTDTQYF. J is TRBJ2-3 and V is TRBV11-3; 8 bases fit TRBD2. Germline V gene lookup returns CDR1 SGHNT and CDR2 YENEEA. The CDR3 totals 18 residues. V was clipped by 1 base and J by 2 bases; unmatched bases: 11.

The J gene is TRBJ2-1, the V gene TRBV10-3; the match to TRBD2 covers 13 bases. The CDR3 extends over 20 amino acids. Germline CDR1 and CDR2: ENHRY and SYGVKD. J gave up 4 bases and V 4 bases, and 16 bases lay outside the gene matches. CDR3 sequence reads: CAISGVTTSGRAMVYNEQFF. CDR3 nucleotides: TGTGCCATCAGTGGAGTGACTACTAGCGGGAGGGCCATGGTGTACAATGAGCAGTTCTTC.

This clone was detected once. The CDR3 region is CASSYSGRTDTQYF. In nucleotides, the CDR3 is TGTGCCAGCAGTTACTCAGGTCGCACAGATACGCAGTATTTT. The gene calls are TRBV6-6 and TRBJ2-3, with D unclear. This CDR3 region has 14 residues. The V gene lost 0 bases and the J gene lost 1 base, with 5 bases spanning the gap. Germline CDR1 MNHNY, CDR2 SVGAGI (reference sequence).

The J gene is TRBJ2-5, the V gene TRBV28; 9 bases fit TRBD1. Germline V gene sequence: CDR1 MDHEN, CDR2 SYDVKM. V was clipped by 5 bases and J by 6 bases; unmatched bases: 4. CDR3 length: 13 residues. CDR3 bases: TGTGCCAGCAGTGGGACAGGGCCGAAGACCCAGTACTTC. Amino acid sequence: CASSGTGPKTQYF. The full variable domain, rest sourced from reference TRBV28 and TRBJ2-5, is DVKVTQSSRYLVKRTGEKVFLECVQDMDHENMFWYRQDPGLGLRLIYFSYDVKMKEKGDIPEGYSVSREKKERFSLILESASTNQTSMYLCASSGTGPKTQYFGPGTRLLVL.

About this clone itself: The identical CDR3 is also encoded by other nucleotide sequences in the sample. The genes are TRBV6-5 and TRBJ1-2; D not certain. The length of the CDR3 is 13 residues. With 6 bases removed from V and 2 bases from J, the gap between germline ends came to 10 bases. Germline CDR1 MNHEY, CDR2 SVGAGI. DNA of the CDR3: TGTGCCAGCAGCCCTGGGCGGAACTATGGCTACACCTTC. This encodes CASSPGRNYGYTF.

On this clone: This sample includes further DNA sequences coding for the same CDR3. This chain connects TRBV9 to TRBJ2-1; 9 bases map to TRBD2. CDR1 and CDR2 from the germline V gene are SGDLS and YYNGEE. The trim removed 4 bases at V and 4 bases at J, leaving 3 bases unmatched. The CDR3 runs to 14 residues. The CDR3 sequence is CASSISGSYNEQFF. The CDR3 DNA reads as TGTGCCAGCAGCATTAGCGGGAGTTACAATGAGCAGTTCTTC.

The CDR3 protein is CASSFSGETQYF. The CDR3, as DNA: TGCGCCAGCAGCTTTTCGGGAGAGACCCAGTACTTC. The V gene is TRBV5-1, the J gene TRBJ2-5, with no clear D. CDR1 and CDR2 from the germline V gene are SGHRS and YFSETQ. V was cut by 2 bases and J by 4 bases, with 6 bases left in between. The CDR3 sequence is 12 residues long.

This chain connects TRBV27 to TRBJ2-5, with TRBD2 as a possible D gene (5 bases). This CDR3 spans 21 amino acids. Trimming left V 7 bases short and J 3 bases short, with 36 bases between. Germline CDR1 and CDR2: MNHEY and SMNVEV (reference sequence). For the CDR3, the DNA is TGTGCCAGCACCCCGGGGTCCTTCATCCCTATTCATCGTCCCTTTAAAGAGACCCAGTACTTC. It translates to CASTPGSFIPIHRPFKETQYF.

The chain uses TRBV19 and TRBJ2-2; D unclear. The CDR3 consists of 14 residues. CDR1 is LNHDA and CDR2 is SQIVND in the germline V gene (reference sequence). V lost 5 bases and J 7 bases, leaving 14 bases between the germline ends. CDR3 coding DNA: TGTGCCAGTAGTCCAGCTGTCTCTGTCGGGGAGCTGTTTTTT. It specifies CASSPAVSVGELFF.

The CDR3 loop is CASSYSRTAIVGELFF. In nucleotides, the CDR3 is TGTGCCAGCAGTTACTCCCGGACAGCTATAGTCGGGGAGCTGTTTTTT. The chain recombines TRBV6-5 with TRBJ2-2; D is perhaps TRBD1 (6 bases). The CDR3 consists of 16 residues. Looked up from germline, CDR1 is MNHEY and CDR2 is SVGAGI. V lost 0 bases, J lost 7 bases, and 15 bases lay in between.

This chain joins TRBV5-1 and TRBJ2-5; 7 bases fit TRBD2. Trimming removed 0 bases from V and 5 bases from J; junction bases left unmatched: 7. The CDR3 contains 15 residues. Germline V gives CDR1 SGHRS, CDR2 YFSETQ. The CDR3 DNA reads TGCGCCAGCAGCTTGGGACGGGAGGCCCTTGAGACCCAGTACTTC. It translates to CASSLGREALETQYF.

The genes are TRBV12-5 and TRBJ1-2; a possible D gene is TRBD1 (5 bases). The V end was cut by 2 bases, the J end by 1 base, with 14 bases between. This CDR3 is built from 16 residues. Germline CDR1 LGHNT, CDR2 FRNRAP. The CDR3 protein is CASGLPSLGLNYGYTF. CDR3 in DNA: TGTGCTAGTGGTTTGCCAAGCTTGGGACTTAACTATGGCTACACCTTC.

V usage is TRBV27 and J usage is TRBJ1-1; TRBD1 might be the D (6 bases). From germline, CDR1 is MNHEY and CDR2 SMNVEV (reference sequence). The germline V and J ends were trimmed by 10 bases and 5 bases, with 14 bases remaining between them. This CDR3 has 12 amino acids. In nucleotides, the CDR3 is TGTGCCATTGGGGGCTCCGGGACTGAAGCTTTCTTT. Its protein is CAIGGSGTEAFF.

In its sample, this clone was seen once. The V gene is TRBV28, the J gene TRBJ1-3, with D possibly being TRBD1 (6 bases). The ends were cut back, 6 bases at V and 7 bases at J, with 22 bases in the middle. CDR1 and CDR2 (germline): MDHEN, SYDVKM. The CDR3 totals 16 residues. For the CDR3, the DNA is TGTGCCAGCAGCCTGGGGGGGCTCCTAGGTGGGAACACCATATATTTT. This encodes CASSLGGLLGGNTIYF.

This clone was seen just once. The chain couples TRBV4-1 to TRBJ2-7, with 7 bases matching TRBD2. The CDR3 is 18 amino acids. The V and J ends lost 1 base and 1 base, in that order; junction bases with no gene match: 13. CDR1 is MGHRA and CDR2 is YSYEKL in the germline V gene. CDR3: CASSQAPMGAGSSYEQYF. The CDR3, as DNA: TGCGCCAGCAGCCAAGCTCCAATGGGAGCGGGGTCATCCTACGAGCAGTACTTC.

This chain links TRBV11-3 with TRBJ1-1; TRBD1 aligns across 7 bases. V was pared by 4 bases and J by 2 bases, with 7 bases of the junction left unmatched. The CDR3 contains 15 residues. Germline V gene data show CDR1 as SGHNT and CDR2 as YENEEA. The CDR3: CASSSARQGNTEAFF. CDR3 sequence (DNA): TGTGCCAGCAGCTCAGCCAGACAGGGCAACACTGAAGCTTTCTTT.

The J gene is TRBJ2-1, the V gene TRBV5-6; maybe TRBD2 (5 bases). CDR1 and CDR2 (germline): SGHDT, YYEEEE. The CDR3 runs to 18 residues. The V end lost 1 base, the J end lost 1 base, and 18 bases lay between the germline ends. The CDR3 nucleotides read TGTGCCAGCAGCTTGAAACGCGGTTACGGAGGTTCCTACAATGAGCAGTTCTTC. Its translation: CASSLKRGYGGSYNEQFF.

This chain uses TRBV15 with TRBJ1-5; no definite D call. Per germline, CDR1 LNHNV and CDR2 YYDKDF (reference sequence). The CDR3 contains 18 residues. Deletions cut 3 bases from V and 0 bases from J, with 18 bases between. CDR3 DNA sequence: TGTGCCACCAGCAGTCCACTCCGGGTACCTTATAGCAATCAGCCCCAGCATTTT. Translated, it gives CATSSPLRVPYSNQPQHF.

The CDR3 DNA reads as TGTGCCAGCAGCGCCAGATCTTACAATGAGCAGTTCTTC. It is translated as CASSARSYNEQFF. This rearrangement joins TRBV7-6 to TRBJ2-1; D is unclear. Germline V gene data show CDR1 as SGHVS and CDR2 as FNYEAQ. The CDR3 runs to 13 residues. V was trimmed by 5 bases and J by 4 bases, leaving 9 bases between them.

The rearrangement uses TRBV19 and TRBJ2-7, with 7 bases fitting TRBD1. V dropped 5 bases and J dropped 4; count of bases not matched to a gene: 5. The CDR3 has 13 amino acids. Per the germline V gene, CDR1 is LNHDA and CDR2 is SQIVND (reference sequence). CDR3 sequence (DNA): TGTGCCAGTAGTTCGGGCAGGGGGTACGAGCAGTACTTC. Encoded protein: CASSSGRGYEQYF. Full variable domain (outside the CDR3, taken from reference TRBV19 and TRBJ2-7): DGGITQSPKYLFRKEGQNVTLSCEQNLNHDAMYWYRQDPGQGLRLIYYSQIVNDFQKGDIAEGYSVSREKKESFPLTVTSAQKNPTAFYLCASSSGRGYEQYFGPGTRLTVT.